This entry lists 3 T cell receptor beta chains sequenced from one sample in a study of blood T cell repertoires in COVID-19. The protocol was immunoSEQ multiplex PCR, while the TCRdb copy is restricted to in-frame clones and leaves out a portion. Here the sample spans some 150,000 clones, about 86% being singletons. The sequenced sample consisted of peripheral blood. All receptors come from an older woman with acute or convalescent COVID-19.

The V and J genes are TRBV10-2 and TRBJ2-2, with TRBD2 as a possible D gene (6 bases). V dropped 6 bases and J dropped 3 bases, with 11 bases sitting between them. Germline V gene data show CDR1 as WSHSY and CDR2 as SAAADI. The CDR3 length is 14 residues. The CDR3 sequence: CASRGGKDTGELFF. The CDR3 nucleotides read TGCGCCAGCAGAGGAGGGAAGGACACCGGGGAGCTGTTTTTT.

V is TRBV5-1 and J is TRBJ1-2; TRBD1 aligns across 8 bases. The CDR3 totals 15 residues. V trimming: 4 bases; J trimming: 7 bases; junction bases outside the gene matches: 12. Germline CDR1 reads SGHRS; CDR2 reads YFSETQ. Here the CDR3 reads CASSTGQGVESGYTF. CDR3 DNA sequence: TGCGCCAGCAGCACTGGACAGGGTGTAGAGAGTGGCTACACCTTC.

The chain couples TRBV30 to TRBJ1-6; D might be TRBD1 (6 bases). The germline V gene has CDR1 GTSNPN and CDR2 SVGIG (reference sequence). Trimming stripped 3 bases from V and 9 bases from J, with 21 bases between. The CDR3 consists of 16 residues. CDR3 protein: CAWRGSGGPNGSPLHF. The CDR3 DNA sequence: TGTGCCTGGAGGGGATCCGGGGGGCCTAATGGTTCACCCCTCCACTTT.